Listed below are T cell receptor beta chains from one sample, sequenced in a study of beta chain features in type 1 diabetes. Sequenced by immunoSEQ multiplex PCR; TCRdb stores in-frame clones only, minus some. There are roughly 250,000 clones in the sample; under 70% occur only once, and approximately 0.053% lies in the top ten. Sequencing was done on a sample of naive CD4+ T cells from blood. The receptors here all came from a man in his thirties or forties in good health. CDR3s include the opening cysteine and the closing phenylalanine or tryptophan. D genes are given only for firm matches. Part of the rows lack a size; the others show once, few, many or a class for expanded clones.

>TRBJ2-1|16|-|TRBV7-9|TRBD1
TGTGCCAGCAGCTCATGGGACAGGGCACCCTACAATGAGCAGTTCTTC
CASSSWDRAPYNEQFF
>TRBJ1-2|14|-|TRBV30|-
TGTGCCTGGAGTGCAAGCCACTCCAGCTATGGCTACACCTTC
CAWSASHSSYGYTF
>TRBJ1-5|16|-|TRBV7-9|TRBD1
TGTGCCAGCAGCTCCTTTTCGGACAGGGGCAATCAGCCCCAGCATTTT
CASSSFSDRGNQPQHF
>TRBJ2-3|15|-|TRBV30|TRBD2
TGTGCCTGGACCCGGGGACTAGCGGGAGCTGATACGCAGTATTTT
CAWTRGLAGADTQYF
>TRBJ2-7|13|-|TRBV7-2|-
TGTGCCAGCAGGTATCCAGGGGTCTACGAGCAGTACTTC
CASRYPGVYEQYF
>TRBJ2-7|14|-|TRBV30|-
TGTGCCTGGAGTGTCCCGGCAGGGTTCTACGAGCAGTACTTC
CAWSVPAGFYEQYF
>TRBJ2-3|14|-|TRBV7-2|-
TGTGCCAGCAGCTTAGCAGTGTTCACAGATACGCAGTATTTT
CASSLAVFTDTQYF
>TRBJ1-2|12|-|TRBV30|-
TGTGCCTGGAGTCGGTTAACTAGTGGCTACACCTTC
CAWSRLTSGYTF
>TRBJ2-3|15|-|TRBV5-4|-
TGTGCCAGCAGCCCTCCAGGGCCCCTAGCGGATACGCAGTATTTT
CASSPPGPLADTQYF
>TRBJ2-1|14|-|TRBV29-1|TRBD2
TGCAGCGGTCCACTAGCGGGACAAGCCAATGAGCAGTTCTTC
CSGPLAGQANEQFF
>TRBJ1-2|13|-|TRBV7-9|-
TGTGCCAGCAGCTTAAAGGCAGGGCAAGGCTACACCTTC
CASSLKAGQGYTF
>TRBJ2-2|13|-|TRBV12-5|-
TGTGCTAGTGGTTCCTTGGGCACCGGGGAGCTGTTTTTT
CASGSLGTGELFF
>TRBJ1-4|14|once|TRBV30|-
TGTGCCTGTAGCTCCTGGTCAACTAATGAAAAACTGTTTTTT
CACSSWSTNEKLFF
>TRBJ2-3|12|-|TRBV7-9|TRBD1
TGTGCCAGCAGCTCAGGGGGCAGTACGCAGTATTTT
CASSSGGSTQYF
>TRBJ2-5|16|once|TRBV25-1|TRBD1
TGTGCCAGCAGTGACAAACGAACAGGGGGCCGTGAGACCCAGTACTTC
CASSDKRTGGRETQYF
>TRBJ2-3|17|-|TRBV7-9|-
TGTGCCAGCAGCTTAGGCCCGGAGCTGCGGTATGCAGATACGCAGTATTTT
CASSLGPELRYADTQYF
>TRBJ2-5|14|-|TRBV29-1|-
TGCAGCGTTGAACCTCACGACAGGAAAGAGACCCAGTACTTC
CSVEPHDRKETQYF
>TRBJ2-3|15|few|TRBV7-9|TRBD2
TGTGCCAGCAGCTTTAGCGGGACTAGCACAGATACGCAGTATTTT
CASSFSGTSTDTQYF
>TRBJ2-7|14|-|TRBV23-1|-
TGCGCCAGCAGTCCCCTCGTGGTATCCTACGAGCAGTACTTC
CASSPLVVSYEQYF
>TRBJ1-6|13|few|TRBV30|-
TGTGCCTGGACCGGAGGGGGTCGGTCACCCCTCCACTTT
CAWTGGGRSPLHF
>TRBJ2-3|14|-|TRBV29-1|-
TGCAGCGCGGGGGCGGTGGGAGGCACAGATACGCAGTATTTT
CSAGAVGGTDTQYF
>TRBJ2-1|15|-|TRBV30|TRBD2
TGTGCCTCCGGGCGACCCGGACTAGAACGAAGTGAGCAGTTCTTC
CASGRPGLERSEQFF
>TRBJ1-1|12|few|TRBV30|-
TGTGCCTGGGTGAGCCTGAACACTGAAGCTTTCTTT
CAWVSLNTEAFF